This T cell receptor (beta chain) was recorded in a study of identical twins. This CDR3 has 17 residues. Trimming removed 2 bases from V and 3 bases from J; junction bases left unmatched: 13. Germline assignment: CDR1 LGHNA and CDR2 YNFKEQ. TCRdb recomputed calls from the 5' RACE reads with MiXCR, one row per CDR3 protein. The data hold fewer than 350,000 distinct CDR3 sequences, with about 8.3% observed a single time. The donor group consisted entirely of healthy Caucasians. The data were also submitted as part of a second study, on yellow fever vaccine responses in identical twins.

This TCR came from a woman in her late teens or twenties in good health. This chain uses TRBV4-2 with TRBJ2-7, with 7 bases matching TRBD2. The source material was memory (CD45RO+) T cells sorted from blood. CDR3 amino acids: CASSQSEVAGTYYEQYF. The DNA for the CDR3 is TGTGCCAGCAGCCAATCCGAAGTAGCGGGTACCTACTACGAGCAGTACTTC.